The present T cell receptor (beta chain) was sequenced within a study of T cell repertoires in cytomegalovirus infection. Each CDR3 protein is one row after TCRdb ran MiXCR on the reads. The sample holds hundreds of thousands of distinct CDR3 sequences, more than 30% seen once. There are a few counts of this clonotype. Its target is not known. CDR1 and CDR2 from the germline V gene are SGHNT and YENEEA. The CDR3 length is 14 residues. V was clipped by 5 bases and J by 8 bases; unmatched bases: 8. The input for sequencing was cultured PBMCs, taken from culture after CMV antigen stimulation. The receptor was derived from a human donor in good health (CMV status not recorded). Some clones in this sample may be carry-over from other donors' samples. The V call is TRBV11-3, the J call TRBJ2-1; 8 nucleotides align to TRBD2. CDR3 coding DNA: TGTGCCAGCAGCAACCACGGACTAGCCGATGAGCAGTTCTTC. Protein product: CASSNHGLADEQFF.